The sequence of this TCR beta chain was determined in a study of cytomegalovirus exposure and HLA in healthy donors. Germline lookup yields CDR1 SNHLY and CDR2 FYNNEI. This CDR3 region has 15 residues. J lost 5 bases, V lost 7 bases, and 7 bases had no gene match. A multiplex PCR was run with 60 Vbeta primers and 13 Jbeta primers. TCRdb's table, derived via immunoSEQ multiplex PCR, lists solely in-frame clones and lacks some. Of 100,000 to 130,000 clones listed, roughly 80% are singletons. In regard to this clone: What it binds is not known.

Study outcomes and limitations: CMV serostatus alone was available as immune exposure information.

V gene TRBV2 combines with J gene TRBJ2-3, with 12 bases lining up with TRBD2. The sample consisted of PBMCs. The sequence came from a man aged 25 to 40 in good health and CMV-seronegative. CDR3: CASTTLAGGIDTQYF. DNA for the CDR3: TGTGCCAGCACGACCCTAGCGGGGGGGATAGATACGCAGTATTTT.